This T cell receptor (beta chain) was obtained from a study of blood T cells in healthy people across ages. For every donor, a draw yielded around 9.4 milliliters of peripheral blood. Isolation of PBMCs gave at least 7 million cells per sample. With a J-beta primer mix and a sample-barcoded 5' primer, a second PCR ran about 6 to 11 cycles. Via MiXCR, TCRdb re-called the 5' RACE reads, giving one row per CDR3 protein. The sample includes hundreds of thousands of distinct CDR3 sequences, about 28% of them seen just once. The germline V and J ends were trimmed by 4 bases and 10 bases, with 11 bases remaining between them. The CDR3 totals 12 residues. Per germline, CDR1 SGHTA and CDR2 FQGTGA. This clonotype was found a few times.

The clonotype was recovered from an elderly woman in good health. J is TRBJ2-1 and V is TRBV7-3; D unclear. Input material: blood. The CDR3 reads CASSSSESEQFF. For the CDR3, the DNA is TGTGCCAGCAGCTCGTCTGAGAGCGAGCAGTTCTTC.